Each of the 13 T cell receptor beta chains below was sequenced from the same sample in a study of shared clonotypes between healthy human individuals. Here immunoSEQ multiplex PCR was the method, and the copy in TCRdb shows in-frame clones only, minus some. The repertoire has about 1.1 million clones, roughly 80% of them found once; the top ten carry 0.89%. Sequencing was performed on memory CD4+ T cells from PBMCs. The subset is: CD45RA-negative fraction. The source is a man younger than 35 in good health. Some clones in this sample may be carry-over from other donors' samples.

The CDR3 DNA reads as TGTGCCAGCAGCTTAGGGGGCCAGTTTAGTTACGAGCAGTACTTC. Translated: CASSLGGQFSYEQYF. This chain connects TRBV7-6 to TRBJ2-7; a weak D match, TRBD1 (5 bases). Trimming removed 1 base at V and 4 bases at J, with 14 bases between. From germline, CDR1 is SGHVS and CDR2 FNYEAQ. The CDR3 is 15 amino acids.

This CDR3 reads CASSYERRPKETQYF. The CDR3 coding sequence is TGTGCCAGCAGTTACGAGAGACGACCAAAAGAGACCCAGTACTTC. The V call is TRBV6-5, the J call TRBJ2-5, with no clear D. The CDR3 length is 15 residues. The germline V gene encodes CDR1 MNHEY and CDR2 SVGAGI. V shed 2 bases and J shed 3 bases, with 13 bases lying between them.

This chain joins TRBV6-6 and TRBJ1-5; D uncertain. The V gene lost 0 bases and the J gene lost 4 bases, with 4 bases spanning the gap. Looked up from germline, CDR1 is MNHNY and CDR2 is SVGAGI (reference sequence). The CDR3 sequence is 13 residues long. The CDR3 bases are TGTGCCAGCAGTTACTCGCCAAATCAGCCCCAGCATTTT. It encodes CASSYSPNQPQHF.

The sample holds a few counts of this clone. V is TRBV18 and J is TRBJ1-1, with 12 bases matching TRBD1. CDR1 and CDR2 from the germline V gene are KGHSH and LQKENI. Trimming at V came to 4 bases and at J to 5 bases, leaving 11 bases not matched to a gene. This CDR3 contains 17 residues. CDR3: CASSLGTGGAVRTEAFF. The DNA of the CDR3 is TGTGCCAGCTCACTCGGGACAGGGGGCGCTGTGCGAACTGAAGCTTTCTTT. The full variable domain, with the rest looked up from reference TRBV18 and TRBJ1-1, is NAGVMQNPRHLVRRRGQEARLRCSPMKGHSHVYWYRQLPEEGLKFMVYLQKENIIDESGMPKERFSAEFPKEGPSILRIQQVVRGDSAAYFCASSLGTGGAVRTEAFFGQGTRLTVV.

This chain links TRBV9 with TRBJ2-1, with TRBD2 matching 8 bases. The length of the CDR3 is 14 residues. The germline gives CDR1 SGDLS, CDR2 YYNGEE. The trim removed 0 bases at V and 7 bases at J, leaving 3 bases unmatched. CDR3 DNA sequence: TGTGCCAGCAGCGTAGTGGCTAGCGGGAATGAGCAGTTCTTC. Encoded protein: CASSVVASGNEQFF.

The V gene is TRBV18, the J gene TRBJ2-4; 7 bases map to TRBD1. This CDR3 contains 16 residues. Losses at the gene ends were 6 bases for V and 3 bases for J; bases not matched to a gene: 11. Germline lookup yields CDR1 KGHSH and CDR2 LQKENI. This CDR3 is CASSRTGAAGKNIQYF. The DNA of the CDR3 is TGTGCCAGCTCTCGAACAGGGGCGGCGGGCAAAAACATTCAGTACTTC.

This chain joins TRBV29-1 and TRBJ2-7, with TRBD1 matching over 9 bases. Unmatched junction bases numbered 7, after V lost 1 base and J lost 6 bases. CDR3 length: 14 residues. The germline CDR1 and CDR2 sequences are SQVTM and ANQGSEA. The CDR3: CSVEGGGQGGEQYF. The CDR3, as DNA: TGCAGCGTTGAAGGGGGGGGACAGGGCGGCGAGCAGTACTTC.

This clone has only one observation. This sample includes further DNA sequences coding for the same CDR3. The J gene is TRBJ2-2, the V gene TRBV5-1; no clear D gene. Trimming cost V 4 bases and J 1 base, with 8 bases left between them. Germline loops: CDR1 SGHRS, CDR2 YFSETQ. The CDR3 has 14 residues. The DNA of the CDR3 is TGCGCCAGCAGCCGTGGGCAGAACACCGGGGAGCTGTTTTTT. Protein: CASSRGQNTGELFF. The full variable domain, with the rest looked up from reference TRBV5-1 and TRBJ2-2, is KAGVTQTPRYLIKTRGQQVTLSCSPISGHRSVSWYQQTPGQGLQFLFEYFSETQRNKGNFPGRFSGRQFSNSRSEMNVSTLELGDSALYLCASSRGQNTGELFFGEGSRLTVL.

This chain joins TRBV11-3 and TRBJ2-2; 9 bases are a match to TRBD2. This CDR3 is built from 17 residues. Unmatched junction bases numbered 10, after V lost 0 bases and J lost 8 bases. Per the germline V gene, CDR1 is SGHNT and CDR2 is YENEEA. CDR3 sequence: CASSLDWLAGSAGELFF. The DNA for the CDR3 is TGTGCCAGCAGCTTAGACTGGCTAGCGGGAAGTGCGGGGGAGCTGTTTTTT.

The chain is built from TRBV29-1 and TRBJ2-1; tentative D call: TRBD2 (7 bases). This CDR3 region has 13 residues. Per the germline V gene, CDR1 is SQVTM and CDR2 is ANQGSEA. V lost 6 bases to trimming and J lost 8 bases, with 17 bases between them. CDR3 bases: TGCAGCGTGGGGGCGGGAGTAGGGGATGAGCAGTTCTTC. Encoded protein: CSVGAGVGDEQFF.

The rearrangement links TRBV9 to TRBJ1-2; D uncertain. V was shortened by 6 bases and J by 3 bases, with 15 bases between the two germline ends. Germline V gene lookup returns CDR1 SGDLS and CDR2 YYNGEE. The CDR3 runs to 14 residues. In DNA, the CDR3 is TGTGCCAGCACAGTGGGTTCCGGACACTATGGCTACACCTTC. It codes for CASTVGSGHYGYTF.

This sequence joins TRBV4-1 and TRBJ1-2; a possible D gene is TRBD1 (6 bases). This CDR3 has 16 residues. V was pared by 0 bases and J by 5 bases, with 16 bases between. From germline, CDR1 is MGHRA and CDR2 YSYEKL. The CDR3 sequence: CASSQDQRQAAYGYTF. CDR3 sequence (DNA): TGCGCCAGCAGCCAAGACCAGAGACAGGCCGCATATGGCTACACCTTC.

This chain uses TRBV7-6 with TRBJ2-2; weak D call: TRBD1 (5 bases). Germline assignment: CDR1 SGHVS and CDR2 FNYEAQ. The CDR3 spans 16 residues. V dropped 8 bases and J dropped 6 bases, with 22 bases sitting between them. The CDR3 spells CASRRVVGPLAGELFF. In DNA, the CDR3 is TGTGCCAGCCGGAGAGTGGTGGGGCCATTGGCCGGGGAGCTGTTTTTT.